Following are 10 T cell receptor beta chains from one sample sequenced in a study of blood T cell repertoires in COVID-19. Profiled with immunoSEQ multiplex PCR; TCRdb holds only in-frame clones, not every one. The data show approximately 220,000 clones, 84% seen once. Sequencing used peripheral blood. The receptor set was obtained from a woman aged 60-75 years with acute or convalescent COVID-19.

The rearrangement uses TRBV6-5 and TRBJ2-1, with 7 positions matching TRBD2. The J segment lost 8 bases and the V segment lost 10 bases, leaving 11 bases of the junction unmatched. CDR3 length equals 13 residues. The germline gives CDR1 MNHEY, CDR2 SVGAGI. This CDR3 reads CATHGGGSHEQFF. The CDR3 nucleotides are TGTGCCACCCATGGGGGGGGGAGTCATGAGCAGTTCTTC.

This chain uses TRBV7-2 with TRBJ2-7; the match to TRBD2 covers 8 bases. CDR3 length equals 15 residues. Unmatched junction bases numbered 9, after V lost 2 bases and J lost 6 bases. The V gene's germline CDR1 is SGHTA and CDR2 FQGNSA. In DNA, the CDR3 is TGTGCCAGCAGCTTATCCGGGACACGGGGGGGCGAGCAGTACTTC. This encodes CASSLSGTRGGEQYF.

The chain uses TRBV7-9 and TRBJ2-2, with 7 bases matching TRBD1. V shed 5 bases and J 0 bases; nucleotides not matched to a gene: 6. CDR3 length equals 16 residues. CDR1 is SEHNR and CDR2 is FQNEAQ in the germline V gene (reference sequence). The CDR3 DNA follows: TGTGCCAGCAGCCCCGTGGGACAGACGAACACCGGGGAGCTGTTTTTT. It codes for CASSPVGQTNTGELFF.

V and J are TRBV6-4 and TRBJ2-1; D may be TRBD1 (6 bases). There are 14 residues in the CDR3. Germline V gene lookup returns CDR1 MRHNA and CDR2 SNTAGT. Trimming removed 6 bases at V and 5 bases at J, with 14 bases between. The CDR3 sequence: CASSRGFWDNEQFF. Written as DNA, the CDR3 is TGTGCCAGCAGCAGGGGTTTTTGGGACAATGAGCAGTTCTTC.

The genes are TRBV4-2 and TRBJ2-7, with TRBD1 matching 8 bases. J gave up 2 bases and V 4 bases, and 4 bases lay outside the gene matches. Germline CDR1 LGHNA, CDR2 YNFKEQ. The CDR3 runs 14 residues. The DNA of the CDR3 is TGTGCCAGCAGCCCCGGGACAGGCACCTACGAGCAGTACTTC. Protein sequence: CASSPGTGTYEQYF.

This sequence joins TRBV4-2 and TRBJ2-2, with 8 bases aligning to TRBD1. The CDR3 is 16 amino acids. Germline-derived CDR1 and CDR2 are LGHNA and YNFKEQ. The J segment lost 2 bases and the V segment lost 1 base, leaving 3 bases of the junction unmatched. The CDR3 loop is CASSQGQGFNTGELFF. The CDR3 bases are TGTGCCAGCAGCCAAGGACAGGGGTTTAACACCGGGGAGCTGTTTTTT.

This chain joins TRBV6-4 and TRBJ1-5, with 7 bases that match TRBD1. V was pared by 10 bases and J by 5 bases, with 14 bases of the junction left unmatched. CDR1 and CDR2 from the germline V gene are MRHNA and SNTAGT. The CDR3 sequence is 15 residues long. This chain's CDR3 is CATILTGMGHQPQHF. The CDR3 nucleotides are TGTGCCACCATACTGACAGGGATGGGGCATCAGCCCCAGCATTTT.

This clone showed up just once. The chain carries TRBV30 and TRBJ1-3; unclear D gene. The ends were cut back, 7 bases at V and 4 bases at J, with 8 bases in the middle. The germline V gene has CDR1 GTSNPN and CDR2 SVGIG (reference sequence). The CDR3 is 11 amino acids. The CDR3 here is CASDGGNTIYF. CDR3 bases: TGTGCCTCTGACGGGGGAAACACCATATATTTT.

This clone occurred a few times. V usage is TRBV19 and J usage is TRBJ2-7; TRBD1 matches 7 bases. Germline loops: CDR1 LNHDA, CDR2 SQIVND (reference sequence). The CDR3 consists of 13 residues. Trimming removed 4 bases from V and 2 bases from J; junction bases left unmatched: 2. DNA of the CDR3: TGTGCCAGTAGTAGGGACAGAGCCTACGAGCAGTACTTC. Translating gives CASSRDRAYEQYF.

V gene TRBV7-9 combines with J gene TRBJ2-3; no clear D. CDR3 length: 13 amino acids. Looked up from germline, CDR1 is SEHNR and CDR2 is FQNEAQ (reference sequence). The V end lost 4 bases, the J end lost 2 bases, and 7 bases lay between the germline ends. CDR3 in amino acids: CASSSVNTDTQYF. CDR3 in DNA: TGTGCCAGCAGCTCAGTCAACACAGATACGCAGTATTTT.